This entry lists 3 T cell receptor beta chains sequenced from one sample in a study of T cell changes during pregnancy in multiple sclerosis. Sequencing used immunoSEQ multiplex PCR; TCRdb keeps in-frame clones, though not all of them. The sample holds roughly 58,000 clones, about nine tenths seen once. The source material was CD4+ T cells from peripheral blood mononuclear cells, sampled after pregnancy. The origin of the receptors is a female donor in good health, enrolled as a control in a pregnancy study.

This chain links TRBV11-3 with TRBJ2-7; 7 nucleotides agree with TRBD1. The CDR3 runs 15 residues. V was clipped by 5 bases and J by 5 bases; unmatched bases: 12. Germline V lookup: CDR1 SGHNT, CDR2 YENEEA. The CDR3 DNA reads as TGTGCCAGCAGCACTGGGACAGCCCGAGAAGACGAGCAGTACTTC. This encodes CASSTGTAREDEQYF.

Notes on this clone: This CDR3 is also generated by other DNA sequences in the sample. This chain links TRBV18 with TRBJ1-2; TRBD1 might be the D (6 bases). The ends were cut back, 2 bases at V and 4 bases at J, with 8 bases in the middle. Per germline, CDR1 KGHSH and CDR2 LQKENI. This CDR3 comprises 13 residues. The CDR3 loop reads CASSPGTSYGYTF. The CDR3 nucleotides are TGTGCCAGCTCACCAGGGACAAGCTATGGCTACACCTTC.

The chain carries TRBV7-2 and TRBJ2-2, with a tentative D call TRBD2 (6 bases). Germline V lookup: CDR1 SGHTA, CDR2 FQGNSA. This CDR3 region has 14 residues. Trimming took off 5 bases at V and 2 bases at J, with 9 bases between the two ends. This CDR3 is CASSRGLNTGELFF. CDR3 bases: TGTGCCAGCAGCCGGGGACTCAACACCGGGGAGCTGTTTTTT.